This T cell receptor (beta chain) was profiled in a study of shared clonotypes between healthy human individuals. Turning to the study itself: CD4 naive and CD4 memory each took three plates per donor, while CD8 naive took two and CD8 memory one.

Concerning this clone: The antigen remains undetermined.

General study points: In the sorted subsets, rarefaction showed sequencing was incomplete despite large depth. It was only blood that was sampled, and tissue repertoires likely differ. The study found about 4.6% of naive CD4 clonotypes shared across a few donors.

Profiled with immunoSEQ multiplex PCR; TCRdb holds only in-frame clones, not every one. The sample holds over 2 million clones, 90% to 95% seen once. The germline CDR1 and CDR2 sequences are LNHDA and SQIVND (reference sequence). The CDR3 has 18 amino acids. V was trimmed by 5 bases and J by 0 bases, leaving 22 bases between them. The J gene is TRBJ1-2, the V gene TRBV19; D is unclear. Sample: naive CD4+ T cells sorted from blood. Regarding subset: CD45RA+ positively selected. The sequence came from a man younger than 30 in good health. The CDR3 protein is CASSVQLRGATPNYGYTF. The CDR3 nucleotides are TGTGCCAGTAGTGTCCAACTTAGAGGAGCAACTCCTAACTATGGCTACACCTTC.